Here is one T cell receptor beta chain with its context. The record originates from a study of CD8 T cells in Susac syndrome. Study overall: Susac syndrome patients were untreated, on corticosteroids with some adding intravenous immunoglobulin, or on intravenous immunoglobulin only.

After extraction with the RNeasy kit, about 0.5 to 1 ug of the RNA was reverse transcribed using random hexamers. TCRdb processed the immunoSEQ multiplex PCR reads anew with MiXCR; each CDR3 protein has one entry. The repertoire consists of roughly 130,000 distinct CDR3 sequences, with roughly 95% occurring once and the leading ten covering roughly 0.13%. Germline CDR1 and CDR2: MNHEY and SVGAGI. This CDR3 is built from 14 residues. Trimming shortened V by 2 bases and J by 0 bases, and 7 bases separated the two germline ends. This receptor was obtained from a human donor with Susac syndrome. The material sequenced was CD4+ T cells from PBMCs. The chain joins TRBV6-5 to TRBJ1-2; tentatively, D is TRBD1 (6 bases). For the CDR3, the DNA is TGTGCCAGCAGTTACCAGGGGCCTAACTATGGCTACACCTTC. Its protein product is CASSYQGPNYGYTF.